This TCR beta chain was sequenced during a study of T cell responses to AZD1222 COVID-19 vaccine. The CDR3 covers 16 residues. The germline CDR1 and CDR2 sequences are SGHAT and FQDESV (reference sequence). Germline trimming cut 1 base from V and 3 bases from J; bases unmatched to any gene: 6. TCRdb's copy holds only in-frame clones and misses some; the assay was immunoSEQ multiplex PCR. The sample includes roughly 81,000 clones, 80% to 90% of them seen just once. The sequenced sample was peripheral blood, obtained on day 0 of AZD1222 vaccination. The TCR was taken from an adult in good health. This chain uses TRBV11-1 with TRBJ2-7; TRBD1 matches 10 bases. CDR3 in amino acids: CASSLVTGGVLYEQYF. The CDR3 DNA sequence: TGTGCCAGCAGCTTAGTGACAGGGGGCGTTCTCTACGAGCAGTACTTC.